This paragraph reports one T cell receptor (beta chain). Its target is not known. These data originate in a study of tumor and adjacent non-tumor tissue in lung cancer. Whole-study context: Histology: about a dozen adenocarcinoma, a couple of squamous cell carcinoma, 1 small cell lung cancer. On average, productive TCRbeta reads reached 4 million to 4.5 million per sample.

A modified ARM-PCR protocol with three rounds of nested PCR amplified TCRbeta. TCRdb reprocessed the multiplex PCR reads with MiXCR, giving one entry per CDR3 protein. Seen here are about 110,000 distinct CDR3 sequences, around 75% observed once, and the top ten hold 35% to 40%. Between the trimmed V and J ends, which lost 0 bases and 11 bases, there was a span of 14 bases. The CDR3 has 15 residues. Germline V gene sequence: CDR1 SGHDN, CDR2 FVKESK. Study findings and constraints: Tumor tissue had significantly higher TCR diversity than normal lung.

This sample's RNA came from whole unsorted tissue. Newly diagnosed lung cancer patients had thoracic surgery in China, August–late 2014, without prior chemotherapy. The receptor's source is a woman aged 60-75 years with non-small cell lung cancer. This chain links TRBV14 with TRBJ1-6, with D perhaps matching TRBD1 (6 bases). The sequenced sample was lung tumor tissue. CDR3 residues: CASSQDYRGGAPLHF. Written as DNA, the CDR3 is TGTGCCAGCAGCCAAGATTATCGGGGGGGCGCACCCCTCCACTTT.